This T cell receptor (beta chain) came from a study of cytomegalovirus exposure and HLA in healthy donors. Study-wide context: An analysis done earlier identified 90 million to 120 million unique TCR beta sequences from about 179 million T cells. Of some 410 genotyped donors, roughly 81% grouped in the Caucasian-associated ancestry cluster.

The CDR3 extends over 12 amino acids. From germline, CDR1 is SGHKS and CDR2 YYEKEE (reference sequence). Trimming removed 4 bases from V and 2 bases from J, with 5 bases in between. PCR was performed using 60 Vbeta and 13 Jbeta primers. Generated by immunoSEQ multiplex PCR, the TCRdb table keeps only in-frame clones and is missing some. The sample has about 190,000 clones, roughly four fifths seen once; the top ten hold around 1.7%. The TCR originated in a woman aged 18-29 years in good health and CMV-seronegative. The chain is built from TRBV5-5 and TRBJ2-3; D not resolved. Sequencing was carried out using PBMCs. The CDR3 DNA reads as TGTGCCAGCAGCCAGGACACAGATACGCAGTATTTT. The encoded protein is CASSQDTDTQYF. The full variable domain, completed using reference TRBV5-5 and TRBJ2-3, is DAGVTQSPTHLIKTRGQQVTLRCSPISGHKSVSWYQQVLGQGPQFIFQYYEKEERGRGNFPDRFSARQFPNYSSELNVNALLLGDSALYLCASSQDTDTQYFGPGTRLTVL.